This entry lists 15 T cell receptor beta chains sequenced from one sample in a study of Graves' ophthalmopathy and Graves' hyperthyroidism. Amplified material comprised TCR beta CDR3 regions derived from RNA transcripts. Amplification began with first-round RT-PCR using HTBI primers, then second-round multiplex PCR was performed. TCRdb ran MiXCR on the multiplex PCR reads and lists one entry per CDR3 protein. The sample lists roughly 400,000 distinct CDR3 sequences, roughly 14% occurring once. Source material: peripheral blood. These receptors all stem from a woman aged 18-29 years with stable Graves' hyperthyroidism.

A note on this clonotype: A much larger clone lies one base from this, so it may be a read error. The chain links TRBV27 to TRBJ2-5; the match to TRBD2 covers 14 bases. The germline gives CDR1 MNHEY, CDR2 SMNVEV (reference sequence). The J segment lost 9 bases and the V segment lost 5 bases, leaving 8 bases of the junction unmatched. The CDR3 covers 15 residues. The DNA of the CDR3 is TGTGCCAGCAGTCTGACTAGCGGGGGGGCCGGGGCCCAGTACTTC. It yields the protein CASSLTSGGAGAQYF.

Ten or more counts support this clonotype. V gene TRBV2 combines with J gene TRBJ2-7, with D possibly TRBD2 on 6 matching bases. V shed 4 bases and J shed 6 bases, with 16 bases lying between them. The CDR3 sequence is 14 residues long. Germline V gene data show CDR1 as SNHLY and CDR2 as FYNNEI. Written as DNA, the CDR3 is TGTGCCAGCAGTGCTTTCAGGGAGGTCCTCGAGCAGTACTTC. Amino acids: CASSAFREVLEQYF.

At least ten counts were recorded for this clonotype. V usage is TRBV6-2 or TRBV6-3 and J usage is TRBJ2-5; D may be TRBD1 (5 bases). The CDR3 has 16 amino acids. CDR1 and CDR2 from the germline V gene are MNHEY and SVGEGT. Trimming cost V 6 bases and J 3 bases, with 20 bases left between them. CDR3 DNA sequence: TGTGCCAGCAGGGGGCCTTCGGTGATTGCAAAAGAGACCCAGTACTTC. Protein sequence: CASRGPSVIAKETQYF.

This clonotype was detected many times. The chain joins TRBV12-3 or TRBV12-4 to TRBJ1-1, with D maybe TRBD1 (5 bases). This CDR3 is 14 amino acids long. V lost 1 base, J lost 4 bases, and 10 bases lay in between. In nucleotides, the CDR3 is TGTGCCAGCAGTTTAGGGGGGACTAGCACTGAAGCTTTCTTT. Its translation: CASSLGGTSTEAFF.

This clonotype was recorded many times. The rearrangement links TRBV19 to TRBJ1-1, with TRBD1 as a possible D gene (5 bases). The ends were cut back, 7 bases at V and 2 bases at J, with 17 bases in the middle. The germline V gene encodes CDR1 LNHDA and CDR2 SQIVND (reference sequence). This CDR3 region has 15 residues. For the CDR3, the DNA is TGTGCCAGTACCACTGGGCGCCAGGGTAACACTGAAGCTTTCTTT. Its translation is CASTTGRQGNTEAFF. Drawing the rest from reference TRBV19 and TRBJ1-1, the complete variable domain is DGGITQSPKYLFRKEGQNVTLSCEQNLNHDAMYWYRQDPGQGLRLIYYSQIVNDFQKGDIAEGYSVSREKKESFPLTVTSAQKNPTAFYLCASTTGRQGNTEAFFGQGTRLTVV.

This clonotype has just a few counts. The chain employs TRBV7-8 and TRBJ2-7; the D gene is possibly TRBD2 (5 bases). The CDR3 is 15 amino acids. V lost 1 base and J 0 bases, leaving 10 bases between the germline ends. CDR1 is SGHVS and CDR2 is FQNEAQ in the germline V gene. CDR3 DNA sequence: TGTGCCAGCAGCTTAGTCCGGGGTTACTCCTACGAGCAGTACTTC. Protein product: CASSLVRGYSYEQYF.

Many counts were recorded for this clonotype. The chain has TRBV12-3 or TRBV12-4 and TRBJ1-5; TRBD1 agrees at 11 bases. This CDR3 spans 15 amino acids. The V and J ends lost 6 bases and 6 bases, in that order; junction bases with no gene match: 7. CDR3 residues: CASRLGQGAGQPQHF. As DNA, the CDR3 is TGTGCCAGCAGACTTGGACAGGGGGCAGGTCAGCCCCAGCATTTT.

The genes are TRBV7-2 and TRBJ2-2; 10 bases are shared with TRBD2. V shed 5 bases, J shed 7 bases, and the junction held 7 bases outside the gene matches. This CDR3 contains 15 residues. Germline lookup yields CDR1 SGHTA and CDR2 FQGNSA. This CDR3 is CASSPAGGYGGELFF. The CDR3 DNA reads as TGTGCCAGCAGCCCAGCGGGGGGGTACGGCGGGGAGCTGTTTTTT.

The genes are TRBV6-5 and TRBJ1-1, with 8 positions matching TRBD1. The germline gives CDR1 MNHEY, CDR2 SVGAGI. The CDR3 contains 15 residues. J lost 1 base, V lost 4 bases, and 5 bases had no gene match. The CDR3 is CASSFDTGGNTEAFF. The DNA of the CDR3 is TGTGCCAGCAGTTTCGACACAGGGGGGAACACTGAAGCTTTCTTT.

The table lists this clonotype with a few counts. The junction departs from the called germline gene at one end, perhaps through a read error. The rearrangement joins TRBV10-2 to TRBJ2-4; D is possibly TRBD1 or TRBD2 (5 bases each). The CDR3 has 15 residues. Germline V gene lookup returns CDR1 WSHSY and CDR2 SAAADI. CDR3 nucleotides: TGCGCCAGCAGCGCACGGGACCGCATGAACAACATTAAGTACTTC. Residues: CASSARDRMNNIKYF.

The table lists this clonotype with many counts. DNA for the CDR3: TGTGCCAGCAGCCACCCCCGGGGGACAGCTTCCTACGAGCAGTACTTC. Encoded protein: CASSHPRGTASYEQYF. The chain combines TRBV7-9 with TRBJ2-7; weak D call: TRBD1 (7 bases). With 5 bases removed from V and 1 base from J, the gap between germline ends came to 18 bases. Germline loops: CDR1 SEHNR, CDR2 FQNEAQ (reference sequence). This CDR3 is 16 amino acids long.

This clonotype was observed at least ten times. The chain links TRBV19 to TRBJ1-1; D is undetermined. The CDR3 covers 13 residues. CDR1 is LNHDA, CDR2 SQIVND, per germline (reference sequence). Trimming took 6 bases from V and 1 from J, leaving 9 bases between them. The DNA of the CDR3 is TGTGCCAGTAGCCGCAGGAGGAACACTGAAGCTTTCTTT. Its protein is CASSRRRNTEAFF.

This clonotype was counted at least ten times. V gene TRBV6-2 or TRBV6-3 combines with J gene TRBJ1-2; TRBD1 might be the D (6 bases). This CDR3 region has 14 residues. Germline lookup yields CDR1 MNHEY and CDR2 SVGEGT. V lost 4 bases to trimming and J lost 2 bases, with 11 bases between them. CDR3 loop: CASSSGALNYGYTF. CDR3 nucleotide sequence: TGTGCCAGCAGTTCGGGGGCACTAAACTATGGCTACACCTTC.

This clonotype was detected ten times or more. The gene calls are TRBV5-1 and TRBJ2-2; maybe TRBD2 (5 bases). This CDR3 is built from 15 residues. Germline CDR1 SGHRS, CDR2 YFSETQ. Trimming removed 5 bases at V and 2 bases at J, with 13 bases between. The CDR3 DNA is TGCGCCAGCAGGATGGAAGCGGTTAACACCGGGGAGCTGTTTTTT. It is translated as CASRMEAVNTGELFF.

There are many counts of this clonotype. J is TRBJ2-7 and V is TRBV12-3 or TRBV12-4, with D unresolved. Trimming took 8 bases from V and 7 from J, leaving 15 bases between them. This CDR3 contains 12 residues. The CDR3, as DNA: TGTGCCAGCGGCTATGACGAGAGTGAGCAGTACTTC. Encoded protein: CASGYDESEQYF.